The rows below give T cell receptor beta chains drawn from one sample of a study of OX40 agonist ivuxolimab in advanced cancers. Assay: immunoSEQ multiplex PCR; the TCRdb copy retains only in-frame clones and omits some. The data contain tens of thousands of clones, under 85% of them seen just once; the ten biggest clones take up approximately 1.1%. The source was CD4+ or CD8+ T cells sorted from blood, collected in a trial of the OX40 agonist ivuxolimab. The receptor set was obtained from an adult with an advanced solid tumor such as melanoma, head and neck, liver or kidney cancer. The CDR3 runs from the conserved cysteine through the conserved F or W. Each record gives: clone size, J gene, D gene, V gene, CDR3 DNA, CDR3 protein. The D gene is left open where the match is weak. Expanded clones get a size class; other rows say once, few or many, or leave the size out.

clone size: once
J gene: TRBJ2-5
D gene: -
V gene: TRBV6-6
CDR3 DNA: TGTGCCAGCAGTTACCCGCCGGGCCGATCGGAGACCCAGTACTTC
CDR3 protein: CASSYPPGRSETQYF

clone size: -
J gene: TRBJ1-1
D gene: -
V gene: TRBV4-2
CDR3 DNA: TGTGCCAGCAGCCAAGACAGGGGCAAGAACACTGAAGCTTTCTTT
CDR3 protein: CASSQDRGKNTEAFF

clone size: -
J gene: TRBJ2-2
D gene: TRBD2
V gene: TRBV29-1
CDR3 DNA: TGCAGCATACGGACTAGCGGTACCGGGGAGCTGTTTTTT
CDR3 protein: CSIRTSGTGELFF

clone size: once
J gene: TRBJ1-1
D gene: -
V gene: TRBV11-2
CDR3 DNA: TGTGCCAGCAGCCGGATCGGGCAGGGGAACACTGAAGCTTTCTTT
CDR3 protein: CASSRIGQGNTEAFF

clone size: -
J gene: TRBJ2-3
D gene: -
V gene: TRBV10-3
CDR3 DNA: TGTGCCATCAGATGGGGGGAAGGAGATACGCAGTATTTT
CDR3 protein: CAIRWGEGDTQYF

clone size: -
J gene: TRBJ2-7
D gene: -
V gene: TRBV6-6
CDR3 DNA: TGTGCCAGCAGTTACGGACACTCCTACGAGCAGTACTTC
CDR3 protein: CASSYGHSYEQYF

clone size: once
J gene: TRBJ1-1
D gene: -
V gene: TRBV21-1
CDR3 DNA: TGTGCCAGCAGCAAAGAGATTAAGGAAGGGGGGAACACTGAAGCTTTCTTT
CDR3 protein: CASSKEIKEGGNTEAFF

clone size: -
J gene: TRBJ2-4
D gene: TRBD2
V gene: TRBV7-2
CDR3 DNA: TGTGCCAGCAGCTACACTAGCGGGGGGGCAGGTATTCAGTACTTC
CDR3 protein: CASSYTSGGAGIQYF

clone size: medium-sized
J gene: TRBJ2-7
D gene: -
V gene: TRBV5-6
CDR3 DNA: TGTGCCAGCAGCTCTTTGTCAGAGCAGTACTTC
CDR3 protein: CASSSLSEQYF

clone size: -
J gene: TRBJ2-2
D gene: -
V gene: TRBV12-5
CDR3 DNA: TGTGCTAGTGGTAAATCCCCGGGACCCAACGGCGGGGAGCTGTTTTTT
CDR3 protein: CASGKSPGPNGGELFF

clone size: -
J gene: TRBJ2-5
D gene: TRBD1
V gene: TRBV11-2
CDR3 DNA: TGTGCCAGCAGCTTAGCTTCGACAGGGGGCGTAGAGACCCAGTACTTC
CDR3 protein: CASSLASTGGVETQYF

clone size: -
J gene: TRBJ2-1
D gene: -
V gene: TRBV5-1
CDR3 DNA: TGCGCCAGCAGGGTTTTACTCTCCTACAATGAGCAGTTCTTC
CDR3 protein: CASRVLLSYNEQFF

clone size: few
J gene: TRBJ1-2
D gene: -
V gene: TRBV30
CDR3 DNA: TGTGCCTGGAGTGTAGGAGGACATGGCTACACCTTC
CDR3 protein: CAWSVGGHGYTF

clone size: -
J gene: TRBJ2-5
D gene: -
V gene: TRBV10-1
CDR3 DNA: TGCGCCAGCAGTGAAACGAGGGGCCAAGAGACCCAGTACTTC
CDR3 protein: CASSETRGQETQYF

clone size: few
J gene: TRBJ1-4
D gene: -
V gene: TRBV6-1
CDR3 DNA: TGTGCCAGCAGTGGGACCAGGGAGGCGTATGAAAAACTGTTTTTT
CDR3 protein: CASSGTREAYEKLFF

clone size: few
J gene: TRBJ1-1
D gene: -
V gene: TRBV5-1
CDR3 DNA: TGCGCCAGCAGCTGGAACAGCGAGAACACTGAAGCTTTCTTT
CDR3 protein: CASSWNSENTEAFF

clone size: -
J gene: TRBJ1-1
D gene: -
V gene: TRBV6-1
CDR3 DNA: TGTGCCAGCAGTGCTGAGACAGTGAACACTGAAGCTTTCTTT
CDR3 protein: CASSAETVNTEAFF

clone size: -
J gene: TRBJ2-1
D gene: TRBD2
V gene: TRBV4-3
CDR3 DNA: TGCGCCAGCAGCCAAACCGGACTAGCGGGGTACAATGAGCAGTTCTTC
CDR3 protein: CASSQTGLAGYNEQFF

clone size: -
J gene: TRBJ2-5
D gene: TRBD2
V gene: TRBV6-1
CDR3 DNA: TGTGCCAGCAGGACTAGCAGCGGGGTGTGGGAGACCCAGTACTTC
CDR3 protein: CASRTSSGVWETQYF

clone size: -
J gene: TRBJ2-7
D gene: -
V gene: TRBV5-1
CDR3 DNA: TGCGCCAGCAGCTTGGTTTCGCGGGACCGGACCTACGAGCAGTACTTC
CDR3 protein: CASSLVSRDRTYEQYF

clone size: few
J gene: TRBJ1-1
D gene: -
V gene: TRBV30
CDR3 DNA: TGTGCCTGGTACCATAAAGGGAGGACTGAAGCTTTCTTT
CDR3 protein: CAWYHKGRTEAFF

clone size: -
J gene: TRBJ2-3
D gene: -
V gene: TRBV7-2
CDR3 DNA: TGTGCCAGCAGCTTCCAGATCACAGATACGCAGTATTTT
CDR3 protein: CASSFQITDTQYF

clone size: -
J gene: TRBJ1-5
D gene: -
V gene: TRBV18
CDR3 DNA: TGTGCCAGCTCTCAGGTCGGGGACCAGCCCCAGCATTTT
CDR3 protein: CASSQVGDQPQHF

clone size: -
J gene: TRBJ2-5
D gene: TRBD2
V gene: TRBV7-2
CDR3 DNA: TGTGCCAGCACCCGAGCAGGGACTAGCGGCCAAGAGACCCAGTACTTC
CDR3 protein: CASTRAGTSGQETQYF

clone size: -
J gene: TRBJ1-2
D gene: -
V gene: TRBV4-1
CDR3 DNA: TGCGCCAGCAGCCAAGTCGTTTTCGGGGACCCTTATGGCTACACCTTC
CDR3 protein: CASSQVVFGDPYGYTF

clone size: -
J gene: TRBJ1-4
D gene: -
V gene: TRBV7-9
CDR3 DNA: TGTGCCAGCAGCTTAGTCGGGGGTGCAGTGGCAAAACTGTTTTTT
CDR3 protein: CASSLVGGAVAKLFF

clone size: -
J gene: TRBJ1-5
D gene: -
V gene: TRBV6-1
CDR3 DNA: TGTGCCAGCAGCCAAGGGAGAGTTCCCAATCAGCCCCAGCATTTT
CDR3 protein: CASSQGRVPNQPQHF

clone size: -
J gene: TRBJ1-1
D gene: -
V gene: TRBV5-6
CDR3 DNA: TGTGCCAGCAGGCCAATTGCGGGGTCTTCTGAAGCTTTCTTT
CDR3 protein: CASRPIAGSSEAFF

clone size: -
J gene: TRBJ1-3
D gene: -
V gene: TRBV19
CDR3 DNA: TGTGCCAGTAGTCCCGTCTGGAGCTCTGGAAACACCATATATTTT
CDR3 protein: CASSPVWSSGNTIYF

clone size: -
J gene: TRBJ2-3
D gene: TRBD2
V gene: TRBV29-1
CDR3 DNA: TGCAGCGTCGAGACTAGCGGGGGGGCTCCCACAGATACGCAGTATTTT
CDR3 protein: CSVETSGGAPTDTQYF

clone size: once
J gene: TRBJ2-4
D gene: -
V gene: TRBV2
CDR3 DNA: TGTGCCAGCAGTGAACAGGGAAACATTCAGTACTTC
CDR3 protein: CASSEQGNIQYF

clone size: -
J gene: TRBJ1-5
D gene: -
V gene: TRBV18
CDR3 DNA: TGTGCCAGCTCACCCTGGGGGGTGTATAGCAATCAGCCCCAGCATTTT
CDR3 protein: CASSPWGVYSNQPQHF

clone size: few
J gene: TRBJ2-7
D gene: TRBD1
V gene: TRBV19
CDR3 DNA: TGTGCCAGTAACGAGGTCTTTGGGACAGTCTACGAGCAGTACTTC
CDR3 protein: CASNEVFGTVYEQYF

clone size: once
J gene: TRBJ2-5
D gene: -
V gene: TRBV6-5
CDR3 DNA: TGTGCCAGCAGTTACGGGGGACGCACACAAGAGACCCAGTACTTC
CDR3 protein: CASSYGGRTQETQYF

clone size: -
J gene: TRBJ2-7
D gene: -
V gene: TRBV9
CDR3 DNA: TGTGCCAGCAGCGTACCCCCTTTTGGGGGGCGGCAGTACTTC
CDR3 protein: CASSVPPFGGRQYF

clone size: once
J gene: TRBJ1-4
D gene: -
V gene: TRBV5-5
CDR3 DNA: TGTGCCAGCAGCTTGAAAATCATGGGGCGGGGGTTTTTT
CDR3 protein: CASSLKIMGRGFF

clone size: -
J gene: TRBJ1-4
D gene: TRBD1
V gene: TRBV6-6
CDR3 DNA: TGTGCCAGCAGACCGGGACAGGGGAATGAAAAACTGTTTTTT
CDR3 protein: CASRPGQGNEKLFF

clone size: -
J gene: TRBJ2-1
D gene: TRBD2
V gene: TRBV9
CDR3 DNA: TGTGCCAGCAGCTATGCTCCCGGGGGGAGCTCCTACAATGAGCAGTTCTTC
CDR3 protein: CASSYAPGGSSYNEQFF

clone size: -
J gene: TRBJ1-4
D gene: -
V gene: TRBV9
CDR3 DNA: TGTGCCAGCAGCGTATACTCCGATGAAAAACTGTTTTTT
CDR3 protein: CASSVYSDEKLFF

clone size: once
J gene: TRBJ2-2
D gene: TRBD1
V gene: TRBV13
CDR3 DNA: TGTGCCAGCAGCTTTTTTGACAGGGCCAGGACCGGGGAGCTGTTTTTT
CDR3 protein: CASSFFDRARTGELFF

clone size: -
J gene: TRBJ2-1
D gene: TRBD2
V gene: TRBV6-1
CDR3 DNA: TGTGCCAGTAGCAGGGAGGGGAATGAGCAGTTCTTC
CDR3 protein: CASSREGNEQFF

clone size: -
J gene: TRBJ2-7
D gene: -
V gene: TRBV6-6
CDR3 DNA: TGTGCCAGCAAACCCAAGGGGGAGGTCGGGCATTACGAGCAGTACTTC
CDR3 protein: CASKPKGEVGHYEQYF

clone size: -
J gene: TRBJ2-1
D gene: -
V gene: TRBV5-8
CDR3 DNA: TGTGCCAGCAGCTTAACAGGGACGTACAATGAGCAGTTCTTC
CDR3 protein: CASSLTGTYNEQFF

clone size: once
J gene: TRBJ2-5
D gene: -
V gene: TRBV13
CDR3 DNA: TGTGCCAGCAGCTTAAGTTCGTTGAAAGAGACCCAGTACTTC
CDR3 protein: CASSLSSLKETQYF

clone size: -
J gene: TRBJ1-1
D gene: -
V gene: TRBV27
CDR3 DNA: TGTGCCAGCAGCCAACGCGGGGGCCTCTCGGTAGGCACTGAAGCTTTCTTT
CDR3 protein: CASSQRGGLSVGTEAFF

clone size: -
J gene: TRBJ2-1
D gene: TRBD2
V gene: TRBV4-3
CDR3 DNA: TGCGCCAGCAGCTTTCTAGCGGGGGCTGACAATGAGCAGTTCTTC
CDR3 protein: CASSFLAGADNEQFF

clone size: -
J gene: TRBJ2-7
D gene: -
V gene: TRBV19
CDR3 DNA: TGTGCCAGTAGTATTGTGGGGGGCCCAGCGGCTTACGAGCAGTACTTC
CDR3 protein: CASSIVGGPAAYEQYF

clone size: few
J gene: TRBJ2-5
D gene: -
V gene: TRBV7-9
CDR3 DNA: TGTGCCAGCAGCTTAGGGGTCGAACTGCTTCGGGAGACCCAGTACTTC
CDR3 protein: CASSLGVELLRETQYF

clone size: -
J gene: TRBJ2-5
D gene: -
V gene: TRBV2
CDR3 DNA: TGTGCCAGCAAGGCGGCGGGGACAGCCAGCCAAGAGACCCAGTACTTC
CDR3 protein: CASKAAGTASQETQYF

clone size: few
J gene: TRBJ2-7
D gene: -
V gene: TRBV6-1
CDR3 DNA: TGTGCCAGCAGTGTAGCAGACCTTTCTTACGAGCAGTACTTC
CDR3 protein: CASSVADLSYEQYF

clone size: -
J gene: TRBJ2-3
D gene: -
V gene: TRBV5-1
CDR3 DNA: TGCGCCAGCATGGGGGACGTGCAGGATACGCAGTATTTT
CDR3 protein: CASMGDVQDTQYF

clone size: -
J gene: TRBJ1-2
D gene: -
V gene: TRBV4-3
CDR3 DNA: TGCGCCAGCAGCCAAGATTCAGGAGGTGGCTACACCTTC
CDR3 protein: CASSQDSGGGYTF

clone size: -
J gene: TRBJ2-3
D gene: -
V gene: TRBV2
CDR3 DNA: TGTGCCAGCAAAATAGCCACAGATACGCAGTATTTT
CDR3 protein: CASKIATDTQYF

clone size: few
J gene: TRBJ1-3
D gene: -
V gene: TRBV6-1
CDR3 DNA: TGTGCCAGCGACGGAGGGGCGATCTCTGGAAACACCATATATTTT
CDR3 protein: CASDGGAISGNTIYF

clone size: -
J gene: TRBJ2-3
D gene: -
V gene: TRBV12-5
CDR3 DNA: TGTGCTAGTGGTTTTGCGGCTGCTGGAGATACGCAGTATTTT
CDR3 protein: CASGFAAAGDTQYF

clone size: -
J gene: TRBJ1-2
D gene: TRBD1
V gene: TRBV13
CDR3 DNA: TGTGCCAGCAGCATAGGTGGGACAGGGAGGAAAAGCTACACCTTC
CDR3 protein: CASSIGGTGRKSYTF

clone size: -
J gene: TRBJ1-3
D gene: -
V gene: TRBV6-5
CDR3 DNA: TGTGCCAGCAGTTACTCGAGTTGGGGAAATGGAAACACCATATATTTT
CDR3 protein: CASSYSSWGNGNTIYF

clone size: -
J gene: TRBJ2-3
D gene: TRBD2
V gene: TRBV9
CDR3 DNA: TGTGCCAGCAGCGTTGAAAGCGGGGGCCCCAGCACAGATACGCAGTATTTT
CDR3 protein: CASSVESGGPSTDTQYF

clone size: -
J gene: TRBJ2-7
D gene: -
V gene: TRBV10-3
CDR3 DNA: TGTGCCATCAGTGGCGGGGACCCCTACGAGCAGTACTTC
CDR3 protein: CAISGGDPYEQYF

clone size: -
J gene: TRBJ2-1
D gene: TRBD1
V gene: TRBV4-3
CDR3 DNA: TGCGCCAGCAGCCAAGAAGACAGGGCGCGCAATGAGCAGTTCTTC
CDR3 protein: CASSQEDRARNEQFF